Following are 24 T cell receptor beta chains from one sample sequenced in a study of blood T cell repertoires in COVID-19. The table came from immunoSEQ multiplex PCR; TCRdb's copy has only in-frame clones and leaves some out. The sample has more than 150,000 clones; roughly 79% are singletons. What was sequenced was peripheral blood. These TCRs come from a man between 60 and 75 years old with active or convalescent COVID-19.

The V call is TRBV7-9, the J call TRBJ2-7; 7 positions agree with TRBD2. Germline V gene data show CDR1 as SEHNR and CDR2 as FQNEAQ (reference sequence). V lost 5 bases to trimming and J lost 1 base; unmatched junction nucleotides: 11. The CDR3 contains 16 residues. The CDR3 nucleotides are TGTGCCAGCAGCCCGAAGTGGTCTAGCGGATCCTACGAGCAGTACTTC. Translated: CASSPKWSSGSYEQYF. Full variable domain (outside the CDR3, taken from reference TRBV7-9 and TRBJ2-7): DTGVSQNPRHKITKRGQNVTFRCDPISEHNRLYWYRQTLGQGPEFLTYFQNEAQLEKSRLLSDRFSAERPKGSFSTLEIQRTEQGDSAMYLCASSPKWSSGSYEQYFGPGTRLTVT.

This clone showed up just once. The J gene is TRBJ1-1, the V gene TRBV2; D gene ambiguous. The germline V gene has CDR1 SNHLY and CDR2 FYNNEI. The CDR3 runs to 11 residues. Trimming took off 5 bases at V and 7 bases at J, with 8 bases between the two ends. CDR3 loop: CASSKYGEAFF. CDR3 bases: TGTGCCAGCAGTAAGTACGGTGAAGCTTTCTTT.

The genes are TRBV24-1 and TRBJ2-1; maybe TRBD2 (6 bases). CDR1 is KGHDR, CDR2 SFDVKD, per germline. Trimming took off 6 bases at V and 9 bases at J, with 29 bases between the two ends. CDR3 length: 18 residues. CDR3 bases: TGTGCCACCAGTTTTTCGGGAGCGCCTCCGTTTCATTTGGGTGAGCAGTTCTTC. Translation gives CATSFSGAPPFHLGEQFF.

The J gene is TRBJ2-4, the V gene TRBV7-9, with 7 bases matching TRBD1. The CDR3 is 16 amino acids. Looked up from germline, CDR1 is SEHNR and CDR2 is FQNEAQ (reference sequence). Trimming removed 5 bases from V and 3 bases from J; junction bases left unmatched: 10. The CDR3 DNA reads TGTGCCAGCAGCCAGGGACAGCTTATTTTCAAAAACATTCAGTACTTC. The encoded protein is CASSQGQLIFKNIQYF. The whole variable domain, remainder taken from reference TRBV7-9 and TRBJ2-4, is DTGVSQNPRHKITKRGQNVTFRCDPISEHNRLYWYRQTLGQGPEFLTYFQNEAQLEKSRLLSDRFSAERPKGSFSTLEIQRTEQGDSAMYLCASSQGQLIFKNIQYFGAGTRLSVL.

This rearrangement joins TRBV19 to TRBJ2-3; TRBD2 matches at 8 bases. J was trimmed by 2 bases and V by 5 bases; bases with no gene match: 3. Germline V CDR1 and CDR2: LNHDA, SQIVND (reference sequence). The CDR3 spans 14 residues. In DNA, the CDR3 is TGTGCCAGTAGTCCAGCGGGGGCCACAGATACGCAGTATTTT. Its protein product is CASSPAGATDTQYF. Complete variable domain (other parts from reference TRBV19 and TRBJ2-3): DGGITQSPKYLFRKEGQNVTLSCEQNLNHDAMYWYRQDPGQGLRLIYYSQIVNDFQKGDIAEGYSVSREKKESFPLTVTSAQKNPTAFYLCASSPAGATDTQYFGPGTRLTVL.

The J gene is TRBJ1-1, the V gene TRBV7-2; 11 bases agree with TRBD1. J lost 1 base, V lost 5 bases, and 6 bases had no gene match. The V gene's germline CDR1 is SGHTA and CDR2 FQGNSA. The CDR3 is made up of 16 amino acids. The CDR3 DNA reads as TGTGCCAGCAGCCTGGGGACAGGGGGAACGAACACTGAAGCTTTCTTT. Amino acids: CASSLGTGGTNTEAFF.

The J gene is TRBJ2-7, the V gene TRBV11-2, with D perhaps TRBD2 (6 bases). Trimming pared 5 bases from V and 3 bases from J, leaving 20 bases between. Germline lookup yields CDR1 SGHAT and CDR2 FQNNGV. This CDR3 has 16 amino acids. The CDR3 bases are TGTGCCAGCAGCGGACGCTCCGGGACTTCCTACTACGAGCAGTACTTC. It translates to CASSGRSGTSYYEQYF.

The V gene is TRBV3-1 (or the pseudogene TRBV3-2), the J gene TRBJ2-2; weak D call: TRBD2 (6 bases). Trimming took off 3 bases at V and 7 bases at J, with 12 bases between the two ends. The CDR3 consists of 14 residues. The germline V gene has CDR1 LGHDT and CDR2 YNNKEL (reference sequence). The CDR3 spells CASSHRDSYGELFF. Written as DNA, the CDR3 is TGTGCCAGCAGCCATCGGGACTCTTACGGGGAGCTGTTTTTT.

The rearrangement joins TRBV27 to TRBJ2-7, with D hard to call. Germline CDR1 is MNHEY and CDR2 is SMNVEV (reference sequence). V lost 5 bases, J lost 6 bases, and 14 bases lay in between. CDR3 length equals 13 residues. The DNA of the CDR3 is TGTGCCAGCAGTCCCTTTACTTTTGGCGAGCAGTACTTC. Translated, it gives CASSPFTFGEQYF.

This chain uses TRBV5-4 with TRBJ2-7; D is perhaps TRBD1 (7 bases). CDR3 length equals 13 residues. Germline-derived CDR1 and CDR2 are SGHNT and YYREEE (reference sequence). Between the trimmed V and J ends, which lost 4 bases and 4 bases, there was a span of 12 bases. The CDR3 DNA is TGTGCCAGCAGCGCGGGGACAGAATACGAGCAGTACTTC. This encodes CASSAGTEYEQYF.

The chain couples TRBV28 to TRBJ2-7; 8 bases agree with TRBD2. Germline V gene data show CDR1 as MDHEN and CDR2 as SYDVKM. CDR3 length equals 14 residues. V lost 5 bases and J lost 3; bases outside the gene matches: 6. The CDR3 spells CASSVSGIDYEQYF. CDR3 coding DNA: TGTGCCAGCAGTGTTAGCGGGATTGACTACGAGCAGTACTTC. The full variable domain, completed using reference TRBV28 and TRBJ2-7, is DVKVTQSSRYLVKRTGEKVFLECVQDMDHENMFWYRQDPGLGLRLIYFSYDVKMKEKGDIPEGYSVSREKKERFSLILESASTNQTSMYLCASSVSGIDYEQYFGPGTRLTVT.

The chain uses TRBV3-1 (or the pseudogene TRBV3-2) and TRBJ2-1; 12 bases map to TRBD2. This CDR3 contains 16 residues. From germline, CDR1 is LGHDT and CDR2 YNNKEL (reference sequence). After removal of 0 bases from V and 8 bases from J, the junction contained 5 bases not matched to a gene. CDR3 in DNA: TGTGCCAGCAGCCAAGACCTAGCGGGAGGGCTTTATGAGCAGTTCTTC. This encodes CASSQDLAGGLYEQFF.

V usage is TRBV18 and J usage is TRBJ2-1; possible D gene TRBD2, 5 bases. From germline, CDR1 is KGHSH and CDR2 LQKENI. CDR3 length: 14 residues. Trimming took off 4 bases at V and 4 bases at J, with 11 bases between the two ends. This chain's CDR3 is CASSRASGYNEQFF. The DNA of the CDR3 is TGTGCCAGCTCACGGGCGTCGGGATACAATGAGCAGTTCTTC. Supplemented by reference TRBV18 and TRBJ2-1, the full variable domain reads NAGVMQNPRHLVRRRGQEARLRCSPMKGHSHVYWYRQLPEEGLKFMVYLQKENIIDESGMPKERFSAEFPKEGPSILRIQQVVRGDSAAYFCASSRASGYNEQFFGPGTRLTVL.

The V call is TRBV2, the J call TRBJ2-1; 12 bases map to TRBD2. The germline V gene encodes CDR1 SNHLY and CDR2 FYNNEI. The CDR3 is 18 residues long. V dropped 6 bases and J dropped 1; count of bases not matched to a gene: 10. The CDR3: CASRAGLAGGWSYNEQFF. Written as DNA, the CDR3 is TGTGCCAGCAGGGCGGGGCTAGCGGGAGGGTGGTCCTACAATGAGCAGTTCTTC.

This chain connects TRBV19 to TRBJ1-1; D is uncertain. Germline values: CDR1 LNHDA, CDR2 SQIVND (reference sequence). The V gene lost 7 bases and the J gene lost 0 bases, with 12 bases spanning the gap. This CDR3 comprises 14 residues. The CDR3 DNA sequence: TGTGCCAGTATGGTGAACAGCATGAACACTGAAGCTTTCTTT. Amino acid sequence: CASMVNSMNTEAFF.

The CDR3 DNA reads as TGTGCCAGCAGCCCTACAGGGGACTATGGCTACACCTTC. This encodes CASSPTGDYGYTF. The chain recombines TRBV5-5 with TRBJ1-2, with TRBD1 matching over 7 bases. The length of the CDR3 is 13 residues. After removal of 4 bases from V and 3 bases from J, the junction contained 3 bases not matched to a gene. From germline, CDR1 is SGHKS and CDR2 YYEKEE (reference sequence).

This rearrangement joins TRBV7-9 to TRBJ2-7, with D possibly matching TRBD1 (6 bases). Trimming left V 2 bases short and J 2 bases short, with 10 bases between. The germline V gene encodes CDR1 SEHNR and CDR2 FQNEAQ (reference sequence). The CDR3 spans 14 residues. The CDR3 sequence: CASSLQGGPYEQYF. The CDR3 DNA reads as TGTGCCAGCAGCTTACAAGGGGGACCCTACGAGCAGTACTTC.

The chain recombines TRBV3-1 (or the pseudogene TRBV3-2) with TRBJ2-7, with D maybe TRBD1 (5 bases). The CDR3 sequence is 16 residues long. CDR1 is LGHDT and CDR2 is YNNKEL in the germline V gene (reference sequence). V shed 0 bases and J shed 3 bases, with 15 bases lying between them. CDR3 nucleotide sequence: TGTGCCAGCAGCCAAGAAGAAGGGGCTCCCATCTACGAGCAGTACTTC. This sequence encodes CASSQEEGAPIYEQYF.

CDR3 sequence reads: CASSIALGEVDGYTF. For the CDR3, the DNA is TGTGCCAGTAGTATAGCCCTAGGTGAAGTGGATGGCTACACCTTC. The chain recombines TRBV19 with TRBJ1-2; D is unresolved. The CDR3 is made up of 15 amino acids. V gave up 1 base and J gave up 6 bases, with 15 bases separating them. Per germline, CDR1 LNHDA and CDR2 SQIVND (reference sequence).

The sample holds a few counts of this clone. The CDR3: CASSLRTSGSVVHSYEQYF. The CDR3 nucleotides read TGTGCCAGCAGCCTCCGGACTAGCGGGAGCGTAGTTCATTCCTACGAGCAGTACTTC. The V gene is TRBV11-2, the J gene TRBJ2-7; TRBD2 matches at 13 bases. Germline V gene lookup returns CDR1 SGHAT and CDR2 FQNNGV. J gave up 1 base and V 5 bases, and 14 bases lay outside the gene matches. The CDR3 loop spans 19 amino acids.

V gene TRBV6-2 or TRBV6-3 combines with J gene TRBJ2-7; TRBD1 matches at 9 bases. The CDR3 runs 15 residues. V shed 6 bases and J 4 bases; nucleotides not matched to a gene: 10. In germline, CDR1 is MNHEY, CDR2 SVGEGT. CDR3 protein: CASSKDRGGSYEQYF. CDR3 sequence (DNA): TGTGCCAGCAGCAAAGACAGGGGGGGAAGTTACGAGCAGTACTTC.

The V gene is TRBV5-1, the J gene TRBJ2-6, with TRBD2 as a possible D gene (8 bases). CDR3 length equals 19 residues. Germline CDR1 SGHRS, CDR2 YFSETQ. V was pared by 0 bases and J by 3 bases, with 19 bases between. The DNA for the CDR3 is TGCGCCAGCAGCTTGGAGGGTAGCGGGACAGCAGGTGGGGCCAACGTCCTGACTTTC. Translating gives CASSLEGSGTAGGANVLTF.

This chain links TRBV9 with TRBJ2-5; D gene unclear. Germline V gives CDR1 SGDLS, CDR2 YYNGEE. The CDR3 covers 14 residues. V was pared by 2 bases and J by 2 bases, with 10 bases between. The chain's CDR3 is CASSVRLAQETQYF. DNA for the CDR3: TGTGCCAGCAGCGTCAGACTTGCACAAGAGACCCAGTACTTC.

V is TRBV7-9 and J is TRBJ2-1; D unresolved. This CDR3 comprises 13 residues. V was trimmed by 6 bases and J by 5 bases, leaving 11 bases between them. Germline-derived CDR1 and CDR2 are SEHNR and FQNEAQ (reference sequence). The DNA for the CDR3 is TGTGCCAGCAGATTTAGCTTCGACAATGAGCAGTTCTTC. Translation gives CASRFSFDNEQFF.